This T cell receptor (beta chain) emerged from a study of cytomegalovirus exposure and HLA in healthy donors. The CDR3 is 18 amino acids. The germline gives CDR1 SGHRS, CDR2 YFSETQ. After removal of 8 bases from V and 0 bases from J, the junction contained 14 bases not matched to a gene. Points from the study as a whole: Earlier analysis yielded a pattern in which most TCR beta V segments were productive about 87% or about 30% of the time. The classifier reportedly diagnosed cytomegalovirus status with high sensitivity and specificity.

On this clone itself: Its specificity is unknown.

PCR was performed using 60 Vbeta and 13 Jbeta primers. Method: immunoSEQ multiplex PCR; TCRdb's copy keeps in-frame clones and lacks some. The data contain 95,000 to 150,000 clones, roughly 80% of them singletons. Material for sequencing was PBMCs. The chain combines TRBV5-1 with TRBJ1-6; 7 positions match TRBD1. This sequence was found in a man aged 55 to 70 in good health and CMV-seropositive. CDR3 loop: CARLKRRQGSSYNSPLHF. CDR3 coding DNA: TGCGCCAGGCTGAAGCGCCGACAGGGATCCTCCTATAATTCACCCCTCCACTTT. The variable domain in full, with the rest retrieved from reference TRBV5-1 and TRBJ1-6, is KAGVTQTPRYLIKTRGQQVTLSCSPISGHRSVSWYQQTPGQGLQFLFEYFSETQRNKGNFPGRFSGRQFSNSRSEMNVSTLELGDSALYLCARLKRRQGSSYNSPLHFGNGTRLTVT.